The present T cell receptor (beta chain) was sequenced within a study of immune characterization of retroperitoneal liposarcoma. MiXCR, applied by TCRdb to the PCR reads, yields one record per CDR3 protein. The data contain roughly 3,000 distinct CDR3 sequences, roughly 42% of them singletons. This CDR3 contains 16 residues. The V gene's germline CDR1 is MNHNS and CDR2 SASEGT. The sample consisted of tumor tissue. This sequence joins TRBV6-1 and TRBJ2-1, with 7 bases lining up with TRBD1. The DNA end favors TRBJ2-5, so the J call may be wrong. This sequence originates from a male donor with retroperitoneal liposarcoma. The CDR3 region is CASSPQHGTDQETQYF. The CDR3 DNA sequence: TGTGCCAGCAGTCCTCAACACGGGACAGACCAAGAGACCCAGTACTTC.